This TCR beta chain is drawn from a study of identical twins. The table lists this clonotype with a few counts. One entry per CDR3 protein results from TCRdb running MiXCR on the 5' RACE reads. The profile covers hundreds of thousands of distinct CDR3 sequences, with 8.5% to 9% appearing a single time and 0.98% taken by the ten largest. The CDR3 totals 14 residues. Germline trimming cut 3 bases from V and 9 bases from J; bases unmatched to any gene: 10. Germline V gene data show CDR1 as DFQATT and CDR2 as SNEGSKA (reference sequence). Separately, the same data were catalogued under a study of yellow fever vaccine responses in identical twins.

The specimen was PBMCs. This receptor was identified in a woman aged 18-29 years in good health. This chain joins TRBV20-1 and TRBJ2-1; 8 nucleotides agree with TRBD2. CDR3 coding DNA: TGCAGTGCTAGTATCTCGGGAGGGCCGTCTGAGCAGTTCTTC. Its protein is CSASISGGPSEQFF.